This T cell receptor beta chain stems from a study of Graves' ophthalmopathy and Graves' hyperthyroidism listed by TCRdb under 2018. As for the study more broadly: Peripheral blood was collected at initial diagnosis, before any treatment. TCR beta repertoire signatures were used to distinguish Graves' ophthalmopathy from Graves' hyperthyroidism and to predict progression to ophthalmopathy. In total, 135 blood samples were TCR-sequenced: under 45 ophthalmopathy, about 75 hyperthyroidism and some 17 hyperthyroidism-to-ophthalmopathy patients. To explore V-J signatures distinguishing ophthalmopathy from hyperthyroidism, a discovery set of around 97 patients (fewer than 45 ophthalmopathy, around 55 stable hyperthyroidism) was enrolled. An independent validation cohort comprised some 19 hyperthyroidism patients and about 16 patients who later progressed from hyperthyroidism to ophthalmopathy. In over 5 hyperthyroidism patients, the T-cell repertoire of thyroid tissue was compared with the T-cell repertoire of blood. Following sample collection, hyperthyroidism patients were given methimazole at a starting dose of 30 mg daily, and ophthalmopathy patients were given high-dose intravenous methylprednisolone. The 95 to 100 discovery patients were divided at random into training and test sets in a 7:3 ratio. Beyond this particular receptor, the publication reports: In validation, the model predicted ophthalmopathy progression with about 64% sensitivity and around 72% specificity; roughly eleven predicted patients were CT-confirmed with GO in a median of about 7.1 months. No statistical method was used to set the sample size in advance, and the investigators knew which group each participant was assigned to. Most expanded thyroid clonotypes with frequency above 0.001 were also detected in blood, suggesting blood repertoires may reflect the thyroid immune response. The 13-signature model separated ophthalmopathy from stable hyperthyroidism with about 86% sensitivity and almost 84% specificity in cross-validation, and 80%/75% in the test set.

For repertoire sequencing, TCR beta CDR3 regions were amplified from RNA transcripts. The first round of RT-PCR was done with HTBI primers and the Qiagen OneStep RT-PCR kit, and was followed by a second round of multiplex PCR, then size selection and purification. Sequencing of the libraries was carried out on an Illumina HiSeq2000 in paired-end mode with 100 bp reads. In the original analysis: SOAPnuke was used to process the reads, throwing out any read that had adapters, had uncalled bases, had a mean Phred below 15, or lacked an exact constant-primer or identifier match. COPE v1.2.5 was used to merge the high-quality paired reads. Each unique nucleotide sequence was defined as a clonotype, and clonotypes were aligned to IMGT TRB V, D and J references with MiTCR v1.1. Only V-J combinations with frequency above 0.0001 were analysed, covering over 99% of repertoires. A TCR clonal expansion and chaos score per V-J combination was defined as the ratio of F50 clonal expansion to chaos observed in the TCRdist matrix. Welch's t-statistics and random forest were used to reduce features to about 14 V-J combinations, which were fed into a naive Bayes classifier. Thyroid-blood repertoire similarity was quantified with the Morisita-Horn index. TCRdb reran the public reads through fastp at Q25 and MiXCR, keeping productive beta chains. For every CDR3 protein sequence, its rows merge into one entry that carries the most common genes and DNA. These V and J calls are TCRdb output, not the study's own analysis. In all, the sample holds around 470,000 distinct CDR3 sequences, and around an eighth of those were seen once. The leading ten clones occupy approximately 9.8% of the sample.

The germline V gene provides CDR1 MDHEN and CDR2 SYDVKM. The CDR3 has 15 amino acids, counting the end cysteine and phenylalanine. Only CDR3 DNA remains: 45 bases, in frame from the first base. Patients with ophthalmopathy had moderately to severely active disease, with a Clinical Activity Score of 3 or more, a NOSPECS grade of 4 or more, and a disease duration of less than 3 months. Patients with other autoimmune diseases, uncontrolled infections, pregnancy or lactation were excluded. Diagnosis relied on clinical symptoms, serum thyroxine, TRAb, thyroid ultrasound and orbital computed tomography. Ficoll-Paque density gradient centrifugation was used to isolate PBMCs from around 10 ml of fresh peripheral blood. Total RNA was extracted using Trizol reagent, and RNA quality was checked on an Agilent 2100 Bioanalyzer. Regarding this clonotype: The specificity of this receptor is unknown. An end of the junction differs from the germline gene, which may be a read error.

This TCR came from a young woman with Graves' ophthalmopathy. Donor details come from another sample of the same person, matched by shared clones. The rearranged chain carries TRBV28 and TRBJ1-1, and 8 junctional nucleotides match TRBD1. Sequencing was done on a sample of blood. The CDR3 reads CASSPRTGMNTEACF. The DNA sequence is TGTGCCAGCAGCCCCCGGACAGGGATGAACACTGAAGCTTGCTTT.